This T cell receptor beta chain was identified in a study of control samples from healthy donors and cancer patients. Measured with immunoSEQ multiplex PCR; TCRdb has only the in-frame clones, and not every one. The sample has about 200,000 clones. Trimming removed 5 bases from V and 5 bases from J, with 15 bases in between. Germline CDR1 SNHLY, CDR2 FYNNEI. The CDR3 loop spans 14 amino acids. The origin of this receptor is a woman in her thirties in good health. The specimen was blood. The rearrangement uses TRBV2 and TRBJ2-5, with TRBD2 as a possible D gene (7 bases). CDR3 protein: CASSPGGLRETQYF. The CDR3 bases are TGTGCCAGCAGTCCCGGGGGGCTACGGGAGACCCAGTACTTC.